These 30 T cell receptor beta chains originate from one sample sequenced in a study of T cells after posttransplantation cyclophosphamide. Libraries were prepared by immunoSEQ multiplex PCR; TCRdb keeps only in-frame clonotypes and omits some of them. The table includes about 28,000 clones, 86% detected once. The sample taken for sequencing was PBMCs. These TCRs come from a man in his fifties.

V gene TRBV30 combines with J gene TRBJ1-1, with TRBD1 identical over 7 bases. Germline trimming cut 0 bases from V and 3 bases from J; bases unmatched to any gene: 4. Germline V gene data show CDR1 as GTSNPN and CDR2 as SVGIG (reference sequence). The CDR3 has 14 residues. CDR3 sequence reads: CAWSVQGEDTEAFF. Here the CDR3 DNA reads TGTGCCTGGAGTGTCCAGGGGGAGGACACTGAAGCTTTCTTT.

The chain couples TRBV7-8 to TRBJ2-5; TRBD2 aligns across 7 bases. In germline, CDR1 is SGHVS, CDR2 FQNEAQ. The CDR3 length is 15 residues. Losses at the gene ends were 4 bases for V and 1 base for J; bases not matched to a gene: 6. The CDR3: CASSSPSGPQETQYF. In DNA form, the CDR3 reads TGTGCCAGCAGCTCCCCTAGCGGTCCCCAAGAGACCCAGTACTTC.

The rearrangement links TRBV30 to TRBJ2-4; D possibly corresponds to TRBD2 (5 bases). Germline V CDR1 and CDR2: GTSNPN, SVGIG (reference sequence). V lost 0 bases, J lost 0 bases, and 12 bases lay in between. The CDR3 runs 16 residues. The CDR3 nucleotides read TGTGCCTGGAGTGTACGGGGAGTCCTAGCCAAAAACATTCAGTACTTC. It codes for CAWSVRGVLAKNIQYF.

The CDR3 DNA follows: TGTGCCAGCTTAACAGGGGAAGGGACTGAAGCTTTCTTT. Residues: CASLTGEGTEAFF. This rearrangement joins TRBV18 to TRBJ1-1, with 7 bases lining up with TRBD1. This CDR3 is built from 13 residues. CDR1 KGHSH and CDR2 LQKENI come from the germline V gene. After removal of 7 bases from V and 5 bases from J, the junction contained 7 bases not matched to a gene.

The rearrangement links TRBV25-1 to TRBJ2-1, with 8 positions matching TRBD2. V shed 6 bases, J shed 5 bases, and the junction held 6 bases outside the gene matches. From germline, CDR1 is MGHDK and CDR2 SYGVNS. CDR3 size: 14 residues. CDR3 nucleotides: TGTGCCAGCAGAAAGGGCGGGGGGAACAATGAGCAGTTCTTC. Its protein is CASRKGGGNNEQFF. Together with reference TRBV25-1 and TRBJ2-1, the CDR3 gives the full variable domain: EADIYQTPRYLVIGTGKKITLECSQTMGHDKMYWYQQDPGMELHLIHYSYGVNSTEKGDLSSESTVSRIRTEHFPLTLESARPSHTSQYLCASRKGGGNNEQFFGPGTRLTVL.

This clone was detected only a few times. This chain links TRBV2 with TRBJ2-7; TRBD1 agrees at 9 bases. V lost 6 bases to trimming and J lost 5 bases; unmatched junction nucleotides: 11. CDR3 length equals 15 residues. Germline V lookup: CDR1 SNHLY, CDR2 FYNNEI. CDR3 sequence reads: CASRRSPRTGDEQYF. DNA for the CDR3: TGTGCCAGCAGACGAAGCCCCCGGACAGGGGACGAGCAGTACTTC.

The chain uses TRBV6-4 and TRBJ1-1; D ambiguous. CDR3 length equals 13 residues. Trimming took 7 bases from V and 4 from J, leaving 13 bases between them. Germline CDR1 and CDR2: MRHNA and SNTAGT. The CDR3 nucleotides read TGTGCCAGCAAAAGGGAGGGTGGCACTGAAGCTTTCTTT. This translates into CASKREGGTEAFF.

The chain has TRBV7-9 and TRBJ2-7; D uncertain. There are 11 residues in the CDR3. The V gene's germline CDR1 is SEHNR and CDR2 FQNEAQ (reference sequence). The CDR3 sequence: CAILSSYEQYF. The CDR3 nucleotides read TGTGCTATTTTGAGCTCCTACGAGCAGTACTTC. Full variable domain (remainder filled in from reference TRBV7-9 and TRBJ2-7): DTGVSQNPRHKITKRGQNVTFRCDPISEHNRLYWYRQTLGQGPEFLTYFQNEAQLEKSRLLSDRFSAERPKGSFSTLEIQRTEQGDSAMYLCAILSSYEQYFGPGTRLTVT.

J is TRBJ2-5 and V is TRBV7-9; D is undetermined. Germline values: CDR1 SEHNR, CDR2 FQNEAQ (reference sequence). V lost 3 bases and J lost 2, with 10 bases in between. The CDR3 extends over 14 amino acids. CDR3 nucleotide sequence: TGTGCCAGCAGCTTGATAGTACAGCAAGAGACCCAGTACTTC. Its translation is CASSLIVQQETQYF.

V and J are TRBV7-6 and TRBJ2-1; D is uncertain. The CDR3 contains 14 residues. Germline lookup yields CDR1 SGHVS and CDR2 FNYEAQ. V was pared by 1 base and J by 5 bases, with 9 bases between. As DNA, the CDR3 is TGTGCCAGCAGCTTAGGGGCAGCCCACAATGAGCAGTTCTTC. Translated: CASSLGAAHNEQFF.

Comment on this clone: At one boundary the junction diverges from the germline segment, which might be a read error. The chain couples TRBV15 to TRBJ2-1; 7 nucleotides agree with TRBD1. CDR1 is LNHNV and CDR2 is YYDKDF in the germline V gene (reference sequence). The CDR3 runs to 14 residues. The CDR3 loop is CATRETGSYNERFF. The CDR3 DNA follows: TGTGCCACCAGGGAGACAGGGTCCTACAATGAGCGGTTCTTC. The variable domain in full, with the rest retrieved from reference TRBV15 and TRBJ2-1, is DAMVIQNPRYQVTQFGKPVTLSCSQTLNHNVMYWYQQKSSQAPKLLFHYYDKDFNNEADTPDNFQSRRPNTSFCFLDIRSPGLGDTAMYLCATRETGSYNERFFGPGTRLTVL.

The chain recombines TRBV5-4 with TRBJ2-7; 8 nucleotides agree with TRBD2. The germline V gene encodes CDR1 SGHNT and CDR2 YYREEE (reference sequence). The CDR3 runs 16 residues. The ends lost 1 base at V and 2 bases at J; junction bases unmatched: 8. The CDR3 nucleotides are TGTGCCAGCAGCTTGTCTCCGGGACTAGGGGCCTACGAGCAGTACTTC. Amino acids: CASSLSPGLGAYEQYF.

The CDR3: CASSPRGTRNEQYF. In DNA, the CDR3 is TGTGCCAGCAGCCCCCGGGGTACCCGAAACGAGCAGTACTTC. The genes are TRBV11-3 and TRBJ2-7, with a possible D match to TRBD2 (5 bases). Germline V lookup: CDR1 SGHNT, CDR2 YENEEA. V was shortened by 5 bases and J by 5 bases, with 16 bases between the two germline ends. The CDR3 length is 14 residues.

This clone was observed once. CDR3 region: CASRGPRNEQFF. CDR3 DNA: TGTGCCAGCAGGGGTCCCAGGAATGAGCAGTTCTTC. The chain recombines TRBV7-6 with TRBJ2-1; no firm D call. Germline values: CDR1 SGHVS, CDR2 FNYEAQ. The CDR3 contains 12 residues. Trimming removed 6 bases from V and 7 bases from J, with 10 bases in between.

This clone was counted once. The genes are TRBV4-1 and TRBJ2-7; 9 bases fit TRBD1. Germline CDR1 reads MGHRA; CDR2 reads YSYEKL. The CDR3 covers 15 residues. J was trimmed by 6 bases and V by 8 bases; bases with no gene match: 14. CDR3 protein: CASGTSGDRVSEQYF. The CDR3 nucleotides read TGCGCCAGCGGAACCTCAGGGGACAGGGTAAGCGAGCAGTACTTC.

This clone appeared once. The CDR3 bases are TGTGCCAGCACGGGACAGCACTATGGCTACACCTTC. It codes for CASTGQHYGYTF. The gene calls are TRBV6-1 and TRBJ1-2; 7 bases are shared with TRBD1. This CDR3 contains 12 residues. Germline V lookup: CDR1 MNHNS, CDR2 SASEGT. The trim removed 7 bases at V and 3 bases at J, leaving 2 bases unmatched.

V usage is TRBV30 and J usage is TRBJ1-6; the match to TRBD1 covers 8 bases. V gave up 3 bases and J gave up 9 bases; unmatched junction bases: 16. CDR3 length: 17 residues. Per germline, CDR1 GTSNPN and CDR2 SVGIG (reference sequence). The CDR3 DNA reads as TGTGCCTGGAGCGCCCCACGGACAGGGATTGCTCCTTCACCCCTCCACTTT. It translates to CAWSAPRTGIAPSPLHF.

The chain recombines TRBV28 with TRBJ1-5, with TRBD1 as a possible D gene (5 bases). V lost 6 bases and J 1 base, leaving 19 bases between the germline ends. CDR3 length equals 17 residues. The germline V gene has CDR1 MDHEN and CDR2 SYDVKM. The CDR3 nucleotides are TGTGCCAGCAGCCTGACCCAGGGTGGTAGAAGCAATCAGCCCCAGCATTTT. Translating it yields CASSLTQGGRSNQPQHF.

The gene calls are TRBV10-3 and TRBJ1-6; 11 bases map to TRBD1. The length of the CDR3 is 16 residues. The V segment lost 0 bases and the J segment 7 bases; nucleotides outside the gene matches: 2. Germline V gives CDR1 ENHRY, CDR2 SYGVKD. This CDR3 is CAISESGQGVNSPLHF. CDR3 DNA sequence: TGTGCCATCAGTGAGTCGGGACAGGGGGTAAATTCACCCCTCCACTTT.

The chain uses TRBV9 and TRBJ2-5; 8 bases agree with TRBD2. The germline V gene encodes CDR1 SGDLS and CDR2 YYNGEE. The CDR3 extends over 17 amino acids. The V segment lost 3 bases and the J segment 3 bases; nucleotides outside the gene matches: 13. The CDR3 nucleotides read TGTGCCAGCAGCGGCGCCCCTCGGGGACTAGGAAAAGAGACCCAGTACTTC. Translated: CASSGAPRGLGKETQYF.

The chain joins TRBV5-1 to TRBJ2-5, with TRBD1 matching 7 bases. The trim removed 6 bases at V and 11 bases at J, leaving 19 bases unmatched. Germline loops: CDR1 SGHRS, CDR2 YFSETQ. This CDR3 has 15 amino acids. CDR3 in DNA: TGCGCCAGCAACTCACTACCGGGACAGTCTAATGAGCAGTACTTC. Its protein product is CASNSLPGQSNEQYF.

The V gene is TRBV7-3, the J gene TRBJ2-1; 8 bases line up with TRBD2. The CDR3 sequence is 15 residues long. Germline V lookup: CDR1 SGHTA, CDR2 FQGTGA. The V and J ends lost 2 bases and 6 bases, in that order; junction bases with no gene match: 6. The CDR3 loop is CASSLGRTSRNEQFF. CDR3 sequence (DNA): TGTGCCAGCAGCTTAGGCCGGACTAGCCGCAATGAGCAGTTCTTC.

The rearrangement joins TRBV9 to TRBJ2-3; TRBD2 agrees at 8 bases. Per the germline V gene, CDR1 is SGDLS and CDR2 is YYNGEE. The J segment lost 2 bases and the V segment lost 3 bases, leaving 8 bases of the junction unmatched. This CDR3 is built from 16 residues. CDR3 nucleotides: TGTGCCAGCAGCGCTGTAGGACTAGCCTCCACAGATACGCAGTATTTT. Residues: CASSAVGLASTDTQYF.

V usage is TRBV12-5 and J usage is TRBJ1-1, with 9 bases fitting TRBD1. This CDR3 spans 15 amino acids. The J segment lost 0 bases and the V segment lost 3 bases, leaving 2 bases of the junction unmatched. Germline assignment: CDR1 LGHNT and CDR2 FRNRAP. CDR3 loop: CASGLGTGLNTEAFF. The CDR3 nucleotides read TGTGCTAGTGGTTTAGGGACAGGGTTGAACACTGAAGCTTTCTTT.

The genes are TRBV9 and TRBJ2-3, with D possibly matching TRBD1 (5 bases). The germline V gene has CDR1 SGDLS and CDR2 YYNGEE. CDR3 length: 15 amino acids. V was shortened by 2 bases and J by 3 bases, with 13 bases between the two germline ends. The DNA of the CDR3 is TGTGCCAGCAGCGTCCAAGGGGCCGTTACAGATACGCAGTATTTT. Amino acids: CASSVQGAVTDTQYF.

The V and J genes are TRBV19 and TRBJ1-5; 11 nucleotides line up with TRBD1. Trimming took 7 bases from V and 11 from J; bases not matched to a gene: 13. The CDR3 has 15 amino acids. Germline V CDR1 and CDR2: LNHDA, SQIVND (reference sequence). The DNA of the CDR3 is TGTGCCAGTACCGCCCGGACAGGGGGCTCAGGGGCCCAGCATTTT. Its protein is CASTARTGGSGAQHF.

The V call is TRBV5-1, the J call TRBJ1-1; TRBD1 matches 10 bases. The CDR3 runs to 14 residues. CDR1 and CDR2 (germline): SGHRS, YFSETQ. Trimming took 4 bases from V and 1 from J; bases not matched to a gene: 1. This CDR3 reads CASSRTGGNTEAFF. Here the CDR3 DNA reads TGCGCCAGCAGCCGGACAGGGGGGAACACTGAAGCTTTCTTT.

The rearrangement links TRBV28 to TRBJ1-4; maybe TRBD1 (6 bases). CDR1 is MDHEN, CDR2 SYDVKM, per germline. The V and J ends lost 10 bases and 5 bases respectively, with 14 bases between them. The CDR3 is 13 residues long. In nucleotides, the CDR3 is TGTGCCATCCGGACAGCCCTCAATGAAAAACTGTTTTTT. It yields the protein CAIRTALNEKLFF.

The genes are TRBV6-1 and TRBJ2-2; 7 bases line up with TRBD2. The germline CDR1 and CDR2 sequences are MNHNS and SASEGT. The junction had 6 bases not matched to a gene; V was cut back by 2 bases and J by 3 bases. The CDR3 extends over 16 amino acids. The CDR3 sequence: CASSERAGRDTGELFF. CDR3 nucleotide sequence: TGTGCCAGCAGTGAACGGGCGGGGAGGGACACCGGGGAGCTGTTTTTT.

The V gene is TRBV19, the J gene TRBJ2-2, with D perhaps TRBD1 (5 bases). Germline CDR1 is LNHDA and CDR2 is SQIVND (reference sequence). The CDR3 runs to 15 residues. V was shortened by 9 bases and J by 6 bases, with 20 bases between the two germline ends. CDR3 residues: CASRISQGLAGELFF. CDR3 nucleotide sequence: TGTGCCAGCCGAATCTCTCAGGGCCTGGCCGGGGAGCTGTTTTTT.